The T cell receptor (beta chain) under discussion was sequenced for a study of shared clonotypes between healthy human individuals. Here immunoSEQ multiplex PCR was the method, and the copy in TCRdb shows in-frame clones only, minus some. Of about 980,000 clones in the sample, roughly 72% were seen once. This CDR3 comprises 14 residues. Germline V gene data show CDR1 as MNHNY and CDR2 as SVGAGI (reference sequence). The V segment lost 7 bases and the J segment 7 bases; nucleotides outside the gene matches: 9. This clone was seen more than once but under ten times. The TCR was taken from a man aged 18 to 29 in good health. Sequencing was done on a sample of memory CD4+ T cells sorted from blood. The subset: CD45RA-negative fraction. This chain links TRBV6-6 with TRBJ1-4; 7 bases line up with TRBD1. CDR3 residues: CASTLRGIGEKLFF. The CDR3, as DNA: TGTGCCAGCACCCTCAGGGGGATTGGTGAAAAACTGTTTTTT.